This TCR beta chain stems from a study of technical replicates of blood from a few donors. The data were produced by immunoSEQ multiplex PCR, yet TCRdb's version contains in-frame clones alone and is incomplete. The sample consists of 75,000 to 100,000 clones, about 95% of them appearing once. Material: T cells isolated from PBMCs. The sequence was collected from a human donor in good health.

CDR3 coding DNA: TGTGCCATCGGGAGGACAGGGCCGACCCCGGGATACGAGCAGTACTTC. It encodes CAIGRTGPTPGYEQYF. The rearrangement uses TRBV10-3 and TRBJ2-7; TRBD1 agrees at 8 bases. This CDR3 contains 16 residues. With 8 bases clipped from V and 4 bases from J, the junction kept 16 bases outside the gene matches. The germline V gene encodes CDR1 ENHRY and CDR2 SYGVKD.